Described below is a single T cell receptor beta chain sequence and its context. This clonotype was seen at least ten times. The clone's antigen remains unknown. No much larger clone is present one base from it, and per-base qualities are unavailable. Every donor was a healthy Caucasian. Miltenyi CD45RO+ enrichment and human naive T-cell isolation kits were used to isolate memory (CD45RO+) and naive T cells from PBMC. The method behind the library was 5' RACE. The run used an Illumina HiSeq 2000. Template switching added a universal primer binding site, and the final cDNA carried a unique molecular identifier that allowed TCR cDNA molecules to be counted accurately. Specific primers in the conserved constant-segment region were used to synthesize first-strand cDNA for the TCR alpha and beta chains. To control for contamination, every cDNA library carried two barcodes: a SMART-Mk sample barcode plus Illumina barcodes. TruSeq adapter sequences along with Illumina sample barcodes were introduced in two successive PCR steps. The TCR alpha and beta cDNA libraries were sequenced on the Illumina HiSeq platform using custom primers. Regarding the original processing steps: MiGEC was used to process raw reads and extract unique molecular identifiers, and MiXCR was used to find CDR3 positions. For each individual, recombination models were inferred using an EM algorithm with the repgenHMM and IGoR tools. The tcR package in R was used for shared clonotype analysis, with sharing normalized by the product of cloneset sizes. To study raw recombination free of thymic and clonal selection effects, out-of-frame nonproductive sequences were analyzed. TCRdb trimmed the raw reads at Q25, called clones with MiXCR and kept productive beta chains. Here each entry gathers all rows of one CDR3 protein and keeps the most common genes and DNA. The V and J calls, along with clone size, are taken from TCRdb and not from the paper's own processing. Here the sample has around 140,000 distinct CDR3 sequences; around 3.6% occur a single time. Around 8% of the sample comes from the top ten.

CDR1 and CDR2, per the germline V gene, are MNHEY and SVGEGT. Including the terminal cysteine and phenylalanine, the CDR3 comprises 16 residues. Of the read, only the CDR3 DNA is kept; its 48 bases are in frame from base 1. Trimming costs V 5 bases and J 0 bases, and their ends lie 15 bases apart. The data stem from a study of identical twins listed by TCRdb under 2016. For context, the study as a whole: TCR alpha and beta repertoires from monozygotic twins, unrelated adults of various ages and cord blood were deep-sequenced to test whether fetal clonotypes persist. To rule out contamination, replicate twin experiments were performed at different times with different library preparation protocols.

Beyond this particular receptor, the publication reports: In beta out-of-frame sequences, excess twin sharing was weaker, because having fewer shared sequences lowered the signal-to-noise ratio. In monozygotic twins, out-of-frame TCR alpha sharing was systematically underestimated by recombination models, although the models agreed with sharing between unrelated individuals. Abundant cord blood beta clonotypes had fewer insertions, young adult naive repertoires showed a similar but weaker trend, and memory repertoires showed no such trend. Invariant T cells such as MAIT and iNKT could partly confound zero-insertion analyses, although diverse VJ usage argued against such confounding for most clonotypes. Conclusions relied on cross-sectional statistical analysis, since the same donors could not be followed over many years. Compared with coincidental sharing between unrelated individuals, out-of-frame TCR alpha sequences shared between twins showed an excess of sequences with low generation probability.

The sample consisted of memory T cells sorted from blood. The intended sense of this specimen's cell subset or site label: CD45RO+ enriched T cells. The receptor comes from a man aged 18 to 35 in good health. This chain is built from TRBV6-2 or TRBV6-3 and TRBJ2-3; 6 matching bases give a weak D call of TRBD1. The CDR3 loop reads CASSERTATSTDTQYF. The DNA sequence is as follows: TGTGCCAGCAGTGAGAGGACAGCTACTAGCACAGATACGCAGTATTTT.